This T cell receptor (beta chain) was observed in a study of cytomegalovirus exposure and HLA in healthy donors. This CDR3 comprises 16 residues. The germline V gene has CDR1 SGHNT and CDR2 YENEEA. With 5 bases removed from V and 1 base from J, the gap between germline ends came to 15 bases. PCR amplification relied on 60 Vbeta primers (plus 13 Jbeta primers). Sequencing was performed with immunoSEQ multiplex PCR; in TCRdb, only in-frame clones are kept and a portion is missing. The profile covers more than 95,000 clones, with approximately 78% appearing a single time and 1.1% taken by the ten largest.

The chain combines TRBV11-3 with TRBJ2-1; TRBD2 might be the D (5 bases). This TCR was sampled from a woman aged 25 to 39 in good health and CMV-seronegative. The specimen was PBMCs. DNA for the CDR3: TGTGCCAGCAGCCCCCCAGCACTAGTATCCTACAATGAGCAGTTCTTC. This encodes CASSPPALVSYNEQFF.